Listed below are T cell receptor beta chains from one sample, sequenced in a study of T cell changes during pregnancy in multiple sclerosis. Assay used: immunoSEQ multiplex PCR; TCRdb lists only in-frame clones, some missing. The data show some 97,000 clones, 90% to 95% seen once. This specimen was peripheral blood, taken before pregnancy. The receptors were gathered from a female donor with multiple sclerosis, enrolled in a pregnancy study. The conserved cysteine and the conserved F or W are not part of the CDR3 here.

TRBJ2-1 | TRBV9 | ASSSKAGVSSYNEQF
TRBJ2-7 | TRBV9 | ASSPSEGDHEQY
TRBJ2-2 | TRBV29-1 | SVVLLAGANTGELF
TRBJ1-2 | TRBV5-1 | ASSAGQGPNYGYT
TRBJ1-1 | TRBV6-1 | ASSEALRGAYTEAF
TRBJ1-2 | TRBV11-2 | ASSPVPGVHGYT
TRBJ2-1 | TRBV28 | ASSLMADTYNEQF
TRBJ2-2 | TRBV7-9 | ASSFFNTGELF
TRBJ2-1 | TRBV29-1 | SVEAGELAGGRPDNEQF
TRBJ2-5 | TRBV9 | ASSVGGGLAGETQY
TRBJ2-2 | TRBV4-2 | ASGPTREGQLNTGELF
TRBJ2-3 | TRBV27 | ASSFRRPGTSGRRGAADTQY
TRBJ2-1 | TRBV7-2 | ASSHILSGSYNEQF
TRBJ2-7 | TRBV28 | ASSLRDGRYEQY
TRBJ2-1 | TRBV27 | ASDRGNEQF
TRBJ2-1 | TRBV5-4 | ASSRADRNNEQF
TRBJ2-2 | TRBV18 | ASSPGTGVTGELF
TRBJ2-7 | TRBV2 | ASSPSGSSYEQY
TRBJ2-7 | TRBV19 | ASSIYGMSYEQY
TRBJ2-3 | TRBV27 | ASSVGTGSTDTQY
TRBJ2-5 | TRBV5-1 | ASSLVSGVQETQY
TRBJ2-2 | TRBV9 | ASSPNAAANTGELF
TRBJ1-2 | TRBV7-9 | ASSLVEGISGYT
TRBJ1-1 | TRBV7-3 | ASSLQGNTEAF
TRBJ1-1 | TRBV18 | ASSEQERGFEAF
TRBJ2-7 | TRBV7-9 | ASSPLAGQY
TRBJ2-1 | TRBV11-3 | ASSLSGSGSNEQF
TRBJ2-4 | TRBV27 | ASRLGTSGLGGIQY
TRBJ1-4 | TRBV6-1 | ASSDRQGQKLF
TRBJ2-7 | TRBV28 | ASSEPGTGGHEQY
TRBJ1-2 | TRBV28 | ASSLYRGTIGYGYT
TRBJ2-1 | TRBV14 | ASSHSPLVQSSYNEQF
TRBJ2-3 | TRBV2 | ASRLAGDTDTQY
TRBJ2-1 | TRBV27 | ASSPPGLAGYNEQF
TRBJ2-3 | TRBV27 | ASRGLGLAASTDTQY
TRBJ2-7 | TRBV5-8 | ASSYAGLSTQGEQY
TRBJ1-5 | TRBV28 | ASSLGGAGRNQPQH
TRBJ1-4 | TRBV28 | ASSLREKLF
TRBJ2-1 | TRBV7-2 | ASSLGVGKF
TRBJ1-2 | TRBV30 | ACGSGAGYT
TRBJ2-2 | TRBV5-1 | ASSPRSDSPTGELF